The 27 T cell receptor beta chains presented below share a single source sample, sequenced in a study of shared clonotypes between healthy human individuals. The data were produced by immunoSEQ multiplex PCR, yet TCRdb's version contains in-frame clones alone and is incomplete. This sample has some 790,000 clones; around 77% occur once, and the top ten carry under 2%. Sequenced input: memory CD4+ T cells sorted from blood. Subset of the sample: CD45RA-negative fraction. These receptors all come from a woman aged 25 to 39 in good health.

This clone was seen a handful of times. The chain recombines TRBV7-2 with TRBJ2-5, with TRBD2 identical over 12 bases. Germline V gives CDR1 SGHTA, CDR2 FQGNSA. Trimming took 4 bases from V and 2 from J; bases not matched to a gene: 11. The CDR3 covers 18 residues. The CDR3 loop is CASSWPSTSGRLQETQYF. The CDR3 nucleotides are TGTGCCAGCAGCTGGCCTAGTACTAGCGGGAGGCTGCAAGAGACCCAGTACTTC. The whole variable domain, remainder taken from reference TRBV7-2 and TRBJ2-5, is GAGVSQSPSNKVTEKGKDVELRCDPISGHTALYWYRQSLGQGLEFLIYFQGNSAPDKSGLPSDRFSAERTGGSVSTLTIQRTQQEDSAVYLCASSWPSTSGRLQETQYFGPGTRLLVL.

The chain combines TRBV29-1 with TRBJ2-2; the match to TRBD2 covers 11 bases. With 0 bases clipped from V and 6 bases from J, the junction kept 9 bases outside the gene matches. Germline CDR1 and CDR2: SQVTM and ANQGSEA. This CDR3 region has 17 residues. CDR3 in DNA: TGCAGCGTTGAAGATCTTGGTAGCGGGAGGGCCGCCGGGGAGCTGTTTTTT. Amino acid sequence: CSVEDLGSGRAAGELFF.

Regarding this clone: Other DNA sequences in the same sample also yield this CDR3. The rearrangement links TRBV19 to TRBJ2-5; D is unresolved. The germline V gene encodes CDR1 LNHDA and CDR2 SQIVND (reference sequence). V lost 5 bases to trimming and J lost 5 bases, with 15 bases between them. The CDR3 has 14 amino acids. The CDR3 here is CASSPPLGVETQYF. The CDR3, as DNA: TGTGCCAGTAGTCCCCCCTTAGGAGTGGAGACCCAGTACTTC. Complete variable domain (other parts from reference TRBV19 and TRBJ2-5): DGGITQSPKYLFRKEGQNVTLSCEQNLNHDAMYWYRQDPGQGLRLIYYSQIVNDFQKGDIAEGYSVSREKKESFPLTVTSAQKNPTAFYLCASSPPLGVETQYFGPGTRLLVL.

This clone has just one count. This rearrangement joins TRBV5-4 to TRBJ2-1, with D possibly matching TRBD1 (5 bases). Germline CDR1 SGHNT, CDR2 YYREEE (reference sequence). CDR3 length: 13 amino acids. Trimming shortened V by 0 bases and J by 13 bases, and 14 bases separated the two germline ends. The CDR3 is CASSLGREREQFF. In nucleotides, the CDR3 is TGTGCCAGCAGCTTGGGCAGGGAAAGGGAACAGTTCTTC.

V and J are TRBV10-3 and TRBJ1-1, with D hard to call. The CDR3 length is 16 residues. V dropped 8 bases and J dropped 0 bases, with 19 bases sitting between them. Germline-derived CDR1 and CDR2 are ENHRY and SYGVKD. The CDR3 region is CAIAKSASGMNTEAFF. The CDR3 region has the DNA TGTGCCATCGCAAAGAGCGCGTCGGGAATGAACACTGAAGCTTTCTTT.

This chain joins TRBV2 and TRBJ2-5, with D possibly being TRBD1 or TRBD2 (6 bases each). The germline V gene has CDR1 SNHLY and CDR2 FYNNEI. V was shortened by 10 bases and J by 1 base, with 19 bases between the two germline ends. The CDR3 has 15 amino acids. CDR3 loop: CATTGGGPIQETQYF. As DNA, the CDR3 is TGTGCCACCACCGGGGGCGGCCCAATCCAAGAGACCCAGTACTTC. The full variable domain, rest sourced from reference TRBV2 and TRBJ2-5, is EPEVTQTPSHQVTQMGQEVILRCVPISNHLYFYWYRQILGQKVEFLVSFYNNEISEKSEIFDDQFSVERPDGSNFTLKIRSTKLEDSAMYFCATTGGGPIQETQYFGPGTRLLVL.

V gene TRBV5-1 combines with J gene TRBJ1-1, with TRBD1 matching 8 bases. This CDR3 region has 17 residues. V dropped 0 bases and J dropped 3; count of bases not matched to a gene: 10. Per germline, CDR1 SGHRS and CDR2 YFSETQ. The CDR3 coding sequence is TGCGCCAGCAGCTTGGGGGGCAGGGGGCGAGTATACACTGAAGCTTTCTTT. This gives the protein CASSLGGRGRVYTEAFF.

The rearrangement uses TRBV6-1 and TRBJ2-4; TRBD1 might be the D (6 bases). CDR1 MNHNS and CDR2 SASEGT come from the germline V gene. The CDR3 sequence is 16 residues long. Deletions cut 3 bases from V and 2 bases from J, with 14 bases between. The DNA for the CDR3 is TGTGCCAGCAGTGATCAGGGGTTAACTACCAAAAACATTCAGTACTTC. This encodes CASSDQGLTTKNIQYF.

This clone was seen at least ten times. V is TRBV5-5 and J is TRBJ2-2; D call uncertain. Between the trimmed V and J ends, which lost 3 bases and 5 bases, there was a span of 8 bases. The CDR3 has 13 residues. From germline, CDR1 is SGHKS and CDR2 YYEKEE (reference sequence). CDR3 bases: TGTGCCAGCAGCTATACTGGGACCGGGGAGCTGTTTTTT. Encoded protein: CASSYTGTGELFF.

This clone was seen once. This sample also contains other DNA sequences that code for the same CDR3. The gene calls are TRBV7-9 and TRBJ2-7; D may match TRBD1 or TRBD2 (5 bases each). The CDR3 extends over 12 amino acids. In germline, CDR1 is SEHNR, CDR2 FQNEAQ (reference sequence). Trimming took off 4 bases at V and 2 bases at J, with 6 bases between the two ends. The CDR3 loop reads CASSSGPYEQYF. The CDR3 DNA is TGTGCCAGCAGCTCGGGACCCTACGAGCAGTACTTC.

This clone has just one count. The gene calls are TRBV4-1 and TRBJ1-2; a possible D gene is TRBD1 (6 bases). Germline CDR1 is MGHRA and CDR2 is YSYEKL. V was clipped by 4 bases and J by 5 bases, with 23 bases between them. This CDR3 is built from 17 residues. CDR3 loop: CASSLYPPRQAAYGYTF. CDR3 sequence (DNA): TGCGCCAGCAGCCTTTATCCGCCCCGACAGGCCGCGTATGGCTACACCTTC.

In its sample, this clone was seen once. The chain carries TRBV4-1 and TRBJ2-1, with 8 positions matching TRBD1. CDR1 is MGHRA and CDR2 is YSYEKL in the germline V gene. Trimming cost V 6 bases and J 8 bases; bases outside gene matches: 12. The CDR3 contains 15 residues. Written as DNA, the CDR3 is TGCGCCAGCAGGGTTACAGGGGGAAATGAGCATGAGCAGTTCTTC. It yields the protein CASRVTGGNEHEQFF.

This clone appeared many times. The gene calls are TRBV30 and TRBJ1-3, with no clear D. The CDR3 spans 11 residues. Germline V gene data show CDR1 as GTSNPN and CDR2 as SVGIG (reference sequence). Trimming removed 1 base from V and 2 bases from J, with 0 bases in between. CDR3 amino acids: CAWSAGNTIYF. In DNA, the CDR3 is TGTGCCTGGAGTGCTGGAAACACCATATATTTT.

The sample holds a few counts of this clone. V is TRBV28 and J is TRBJ2-3; perhaps TRBD2 as D (6 bases). The CDR3 is 16 residues long. V was clipped by 5 bases and J by 1 base, with 16 bases between them. Germline V gene data show CDR1 as MDHEN and CDR2 as SYDVKM. Here the CDR3 DNA reads TGTGCCAGCAGTGTTTACTGGGGAGGCGGCACAGATACGCAGTATTTT. As protein: CASSVYWGGGTDTQYF.

The chain combines TRBV18 with TRBJ2-3; 13 bases fit TRBD2. The CDR3 sequence is 19 residues long. V shed 6 bases, J shed 10 bases, and the junction held 22 bases outside the gene matches. Germline CDR1 and CDR2: KGHSH and LQKENI. CDR3 bases: TGTGCCAGCTCCAGCTTTACCCATCCCGGGACTAGCGGGACTGGGGCGCAGTATTTT. It encodes CASSSFTHPGTSGTGAQYF.

CDR3 in amino acids: CASSLAGPDQPQHF. The CDR3 region has the DNA TGTGCCAGCAGCTTGGCAGGGCCGGATCAGCCCCAGCATTTT. This chain uses TRBV5-4 with TRBJ1-5; D possibly corresponds to TRBD1 (5 bases). CDR1 is SGHNT and CDR2 is YYREEE in the germline V gene (reference sequence). The CDR3 is 14 residues long. V lost 0 bases, J lost 5 bases, and 9 bases lay in between. The whole variable domain, filled in from reference TRBV5-4 and TRBJ1-5, reads ETGVTQSPTHLIKTRGQQVTLRCSSQSGHNTVSWYQQALGQGPQFIFQYYREEENGRGNFPPRFSGLQFPNYSSELNVNALELDDSALYLCASSLAGPDQPQHFGDGTRLSIL.

In this sample, this clone turned up a few times. Other nucleotide sequences in the sample specify the same CDR3. This chain links TRBV5-1 with TRBJ2-1; TRBD2 agrees at 7 bases. CDR1 and CDR2 (germline): SGHRS, YFSETQ. Trimming took 4 bases from V and 0 from J; bases not matched to a gene: 4. CDR3 length equals 15 residues. The CDR3 protein is CASSRSSGSYNEQFF. The CDR3 DNA follows: TGCGCCAGCAGCCGATCTAGCGGCTCCTACAATGAGCAGTTCTTC.

This clone was detected ten times or more. V and J are TRBV7-2 and TRBJ2-5; 7 nucleotides line up with TRBD1. CDR3 size: 14 residues. V trimming: 2 bases; J trimming: 3 bases; junction bases outside the gene matches: 3. Germline V gene sequence: CDR1 SGHTA, CDR2 FQGNSA. The CDR3 region has the DNA TGTGCCAGCAGCTTAAGAGGGGGCGAAGAGACCCAGTACTTC. Amino acid sequence: CASSLRGGEETQYF.

The V and J genes are TRBV14 and TRBJ1-1; a weak D match, TRBD1 (6 bases). The germline V and J ends were trimmed by 5 bases and 8 bases, with 15 bases remaining between them. The CDR3 is 13 amino acids. Per germline, CDR1 SGHDN and CDR2 FVKESK. Here the CDR3 reads CASSSYGQSEAFF. The CDR3, as DNA: TGTGCCAGCAGCTCCTACGGACAGAGCGAAGCTTTCTTT.

There are a few counts of this clone. This CDR3 is also generated by other DNA sequences in the sample. The chain joins TRBV5-1 to TRBJ1-1; D unclear. V shed 0 bases and J shed 1 base, with 7 bases lying between them. The CDR3 is made up of 14 amino acids. Germline lookup yields CDR1 SGHRS and CDR2 YFSETQ. CDR3: CASSLGHQNTEAFF. The CDR3 coding sequence is TGCGCCAGCAGCTTGGGACACCAGAACACTGAAGCTTTCTTT.

The rearrangement joins TRBV11-2 to TRBJ2-1, with 12 bases lining up with TRBD2. V lost 5 bases to trimming and J lost 4 bases; unmatched junction nucleotides: 6. This CDR3 is built from 16 residues. The germline V gene has CDR1 SGHAT and CDR2 FQNNGV. The CDR3 protein is CASSRWTSGNYNEQFF. The CDR3 DNA is TGTGCCAGCAGCCGCTGGACTAGCGGGAATTACAATGAGCAGTTCTTC.

This clone was detected only once. The V and J genes are TRBV5-4 and TRBJ1-1; TRBD1 matches at 8 bases. This CDR3 contains 17 residues. Germline CDR1 is SGHNT and CDR2 is YYREEE (reference sequence). The trim removed 0 bases at V and 1 base at J, leaving 8 bases unmatched. The CDR3 sequence: CASSLGIDRGRNTEAFF. The CDR3 DNA sequence: TGTGCCAGCAGCTTGGGAATCGACAGGGGAAGGAACACTGAAGCTTTCTTT.

This chain joins TRBV5-5 and TRBJ1-2; D is unclear. In germline, CDR1 is SGHKS, CDR2 YYEKEE (reference sequence). The CDR3 sequence is 14 residues long. Trimming took off 0 bases at V and 6 bases at J, with 12 bases between the two ends. DNA for the CDR3: TGTGCCAGCAGCTTGGATCAGGCTCCGAATGGCTACACCTTC. This codes for CASSLDQAPNGYTF.

This clone came up a few times. The chain has TRBV30 and TRBJ2-2; no definite D call. Trimming shortened V by 5 bases and J by 1 base, and 5 bases separated the two germline ends. The CDR3 loop spans 12 amino acids. Germline CDR1 GTSNPN, CDR2 SVGIG (reference sequence). The CDR3 nucleotides are TGTGCCTGGGCCAAGAACACCGGGGAGCTGTTTTTT. Protein: CAWAKNTGELFF.

This clone was detected only a few times. This sequence joins TRBV12-2 and TRBJ1-5; TRBD1 is taken as the D call from the table, unchecked against the DNA. TRBV12-2 is described as a pseudogene. The CDR3 loop spans 14 amino acids. CDR3 bases: TGTGCAAGTCGACACGGGACAGGCAATCAGCCCCAGCATTTT. Translated, it gives CASRHGTGNQPQHF.

The chain combines TRBV4-2 with TRBJ1-1; a weak D match, TRBD1 (6 bases). V lost 1 base and J lost 4, with 16 bases in between. The CDR3 is made up of 16 amino acids. Germline values: CDR1 LGHNA, CDR2 YNFKEQ. The CDR3 nucleotides read TGTGCCAGCAGCCAAGGGAACCTGGGGGCGGGCACTGAAGCTTTCTTT. Its translation is CASSQGNLGAGTEAFF.

The gene calls are TRBV10-1 and TRBJ1-1; D ambiguous. V was clipped by 3 bases and J by 8 bases, with 10 bases between them. The CDR3 contains 12 residues. Germline V gene data show CDR1 as WNHNN and CDR2 as SYGVQD (reference sequence). CDR3 in amino acids: CASSDPDSEAFF. The CDR3 DNA reads as TGCGCCAGCAGTGATCCGGATTCCGAAGCTTTCTTT.